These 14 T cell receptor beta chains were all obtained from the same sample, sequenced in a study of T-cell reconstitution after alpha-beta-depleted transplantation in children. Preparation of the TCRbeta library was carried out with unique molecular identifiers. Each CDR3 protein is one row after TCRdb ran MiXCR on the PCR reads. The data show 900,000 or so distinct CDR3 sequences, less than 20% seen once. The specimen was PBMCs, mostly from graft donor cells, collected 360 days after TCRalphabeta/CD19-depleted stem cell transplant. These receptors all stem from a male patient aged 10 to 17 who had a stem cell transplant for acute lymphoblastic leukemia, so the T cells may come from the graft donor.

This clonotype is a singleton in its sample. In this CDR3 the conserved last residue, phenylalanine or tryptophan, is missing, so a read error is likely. Written as DNA, the CDR3 is TGCGCCAGCAGCCCTGCCCGGAGGGCCCTGGGGGATGAGCAGTTCGTC. As protein: CASSPARRALGDEQFV. The gene calls are TRBV5-1 and TRBJ2-1; TRBD2 is a possible D gene (6 bases). With 4 bases removed from V and 8 bases from J, the gap between germline ends came to 22 bases. The CDR3 totals 16 residues. The germline V gene has CDR1 SGHRS and CDR2 YFSETQ.

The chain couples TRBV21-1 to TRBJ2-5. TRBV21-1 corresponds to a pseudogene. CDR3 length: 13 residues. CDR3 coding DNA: TGTGCCAGGGACCCGTGGTGTCAAGAGACCCAGTACTTC. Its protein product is CARDPWCQETQYF.

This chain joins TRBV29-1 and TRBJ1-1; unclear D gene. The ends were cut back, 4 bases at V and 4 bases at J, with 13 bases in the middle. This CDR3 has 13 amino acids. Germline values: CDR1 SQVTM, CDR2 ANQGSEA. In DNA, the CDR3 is TGCAGCGTTGCGCCAAGGGAAGGCACTGAAGCTTTCTTT. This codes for CSVAPREGTEAFF.

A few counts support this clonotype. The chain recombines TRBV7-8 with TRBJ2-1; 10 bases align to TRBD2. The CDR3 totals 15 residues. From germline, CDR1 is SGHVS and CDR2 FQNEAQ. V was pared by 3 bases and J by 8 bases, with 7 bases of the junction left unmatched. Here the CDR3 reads CASSFLLAGVYEQFF. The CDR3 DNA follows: TGTGCCAGCAGCTTTCTTCTAGCGGGAGTCTATGAGCAGTTCTTC.

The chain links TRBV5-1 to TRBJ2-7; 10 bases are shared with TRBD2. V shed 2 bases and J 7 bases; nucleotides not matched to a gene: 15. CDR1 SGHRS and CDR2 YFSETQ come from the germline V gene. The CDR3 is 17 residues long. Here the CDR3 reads CASSFPPLAGGGREQYF. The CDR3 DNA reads TGCGCCAGCAGCTTCCCTCCTTTAGCGGGAGGAGGTCGGGAGCAGTACTTC.

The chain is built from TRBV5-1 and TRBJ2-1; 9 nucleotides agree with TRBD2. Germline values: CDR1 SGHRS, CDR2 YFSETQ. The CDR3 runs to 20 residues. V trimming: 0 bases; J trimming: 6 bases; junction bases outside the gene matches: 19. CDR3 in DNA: TGCGCCAGCAGCTTGGGGCCGAATCCGGGACTAGCTGGGGTTGGCAATGAGCAGTTCTTC. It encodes CASSLGPNPGLAGVGNEQFF.

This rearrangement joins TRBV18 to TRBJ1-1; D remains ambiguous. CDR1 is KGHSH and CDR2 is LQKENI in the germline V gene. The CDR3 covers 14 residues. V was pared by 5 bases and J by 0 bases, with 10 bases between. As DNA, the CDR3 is TGTGCCAGCTCAAAACAGCGGTTGAACACTGAAGCTTTCTTT. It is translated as CASSKQRLNTEAFF.

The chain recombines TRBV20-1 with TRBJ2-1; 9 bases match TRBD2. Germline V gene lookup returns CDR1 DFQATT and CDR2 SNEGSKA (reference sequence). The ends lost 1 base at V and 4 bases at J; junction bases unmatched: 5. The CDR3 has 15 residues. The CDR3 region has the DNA TGCAGTGCTAGAGCCCTAGCGGGAAGATACAATGAGCAGTTCTTC. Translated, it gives CSARALAGRYNEQFF.

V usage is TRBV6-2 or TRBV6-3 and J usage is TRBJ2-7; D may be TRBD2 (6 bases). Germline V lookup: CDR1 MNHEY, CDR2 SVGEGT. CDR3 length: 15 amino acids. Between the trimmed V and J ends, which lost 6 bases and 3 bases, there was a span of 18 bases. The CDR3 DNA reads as TGTGCCAGCAGGCCATCCGGGACGGGGGACTACGAGCAGTACTTC. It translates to CASRPSGTGDYEQYF.

The CDR3 nucleotides are TGCGCCAGCAGCTTGGGGGACAGGGAACGCAATGAGCAGTTCTTC. It specifies CASSLGDRERNEQFF. V gene TRBV5-1 combines with J gene TRBJ2-1; 9 bases agree with TRBD1. The J segment lost 6 bases and the V segment lost 0 bases, leaving 4 bases of the junction unmatched. CDR1 and CDR2 (germline): SGHRS, YFSETQ. CDR3 length equals 15 residues.

The CDR3 coding sequence is TGTGCCAGCAGCAAAGCGCTCGTGCTCCCTTTGGCCTTCCCAGGAAATCCACGCACAGATACGCAGTATTTT. Translation gives CASSKALVLPLAFPGNPRTDTQYF. V gene TRBV21-1 combines with J gene TRBJ2-3; the D call TRBD2 from the table was never checked on the DNA. TRBV21-1 is a known pseudogene. This CDR3 contains 24 residues.

The CDR3 here is CATSSPTRFPADEQFF. CDR3 nucleotide sequence: TGTGCCACCAGCAGCCCGACTAGATTCCCGGCGGATGAGCAGTTCTTC. The rearrangement uses TRBV15 and TRBJ2-1; tentative D call: TRBD2 (6 bases). Germline lookup yields CDR1 LNHNV and CDR2 YYDKDF (reference sequence). V was pared by 3 bases and J by 8 bases, with 20 bases between. This CDR3 has 16 amino acids.

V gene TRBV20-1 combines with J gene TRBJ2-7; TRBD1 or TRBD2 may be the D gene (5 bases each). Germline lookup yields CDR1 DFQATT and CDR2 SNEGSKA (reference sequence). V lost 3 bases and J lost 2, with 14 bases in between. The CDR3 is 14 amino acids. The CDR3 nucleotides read TGCAGTGCTAGGGTTCCGGGGACCACCTACGAGCAGTACTTC. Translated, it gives CSARVPGTTYEQYF.

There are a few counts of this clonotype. CDR3 sequence reads: CASSATRGGGTDTQYF. As DNA, the CDR3 is TGCGCCAGCAGCGCCACCAGGGGCGGTGGCACAGATACGCAGTATTTT. The chain uses TRBV5-1 and TRBJ2-3; possibly TRBD1 for D (6 bases). Germline V gene sequence: CDR1 SGHRS, CDR2 YFSETQ. V dropped 4 bases and J dropped 1 base, with 16 bases sitting between them. The CDR3 is 16 residues long.